The next 7 T cell receptor beta chains were all read from a single sample in a study of early T cells in non-severe SARS-CoV-2 infection. Via MiXCR, TCRdb re-called the 5' RACE reads, giving one row per CDR3 protein. The profile shows approximately 120,000 distinct CDR3 sequences, 15% of them singletons. Sequences were obtained from whole blood. Receptors were obtained from an adult who was a healthcare worker with PCR-confirmed SARS-CoV-2 infection or an uninfected control (not recorded which).

The chain couples TRBV28 to TRBJ2-6, with 9 bases identical to TRBD1. V lost 3 bases to trimming and J lost 0 bases; unmatched junction nucleotides: 3. Per germline, CDR1 MDHEN and CDR2 SYDVKM. The CDR3 runs 17 residues. This CDR3 reads CASSLGQGPSGANVLTF. CDR3 nucleotides: TGTGCCAGCAGTTTGGGACAGGGACCCTCTGGGGCCAACGTCCTGACTTTC. The full variable domain, its missing parts supplied by reference TRBV28 and TRBJ2-6, is DVKVTQSSRYLVKRTGEKVFLECVQDMDHENMFWYRQDPGLGLRLIYFSYDVKMKEKGDIPEGYSVSREKKERFSLILESASTNQTSMYLCASSLGQGPSGANVLTFGAGSRLTVL.

The gene calls are TRBV29-1 and TRBJ1-2, with D possibly being TRBD1 (5 bases). The CDR3 totals 13 residues. The V end lost 2 bases, the J end lost 6 bases, and 13 bases lay between the germline ends. Looked up from germline, CDR1 is SQVTM and CDR2 is ANQGSEA. In nucleotides, the CDR3 is TGCAGCGTTGAAAACCGGGACCTAAATGGCTACACCTTC. It codes for CSVENRDLNGYTF.

V gene TRBV6-1 combines with J gene TRBJ2-1; TRBD2 might be the D (6 bases). Germline assignment: CDR1 MNHNS and CDR2 SASEGT. Trimming stripped 2 bases from V and 7 bases from J, with 12 bases between. This CDR3 comprises 14 residues. The CDR3 sequence is CASSENTSKNEQFF. In nucleotides, the CDR3 is TGTGCCAGCAGTGAAAACACTAGCAAAAATGAGCAGTTCTTC.

The J gene is TRBJ2-1, the V gene TRBV7-8; D remains unclear. Germline loops: CDR1 SGHVS, CDR2 FQNEAQ. The CDR3 contains 17 residues. Trimming left V 1 base short and J 0 bases short, with 13 bases between. The CDR3 region has the DNA TGTGCCAGCAGCTTAGTGGTTCTCTCGAGCTCCTACAATGAGCAGTTCTTC. This encodes CASSLVVLSSSYNEQFF.

This clonotype has only a few counts. This chain joins TRBV30 and TRBJ2-1, with TRBD2 identical over 14 bases. Trimming took 5 bases from V and 13 from J; bases not matched to a gene: 1. From germline, CDR1 is GTSNPN and CDR2 SVGIG (reference sequence). The CDR3 loop spans 11 amino acids. The CDR3 bases are TGTGCCTGGGGGACTAGCGGGGGTCAGTTCTTC. This codes for CAWGTSGGQFF.

This clonotype was observed many times. The chain combines TRBV10-3 with TRBJ2-7, with TRBD2 matching over 7 bases. The CDR3 sequence is 16 residues long. Germline V gene data show CDR1 as ENHRY and CDR2 as SYGVKD. The V gene end was trimmed by 9 bases and the J gene end by 5 bases; junction bases not matched to a gene: 19. The CDR3 spells CAIRSSAGTTRDEQYF. The CDR3 DNA follows: TGTGCCATAAGAAGTAGTGCGGGGACTACCAGAGACGAGCAGTACTTC.

A few counts support this clonotype. The V and J genes are TRBV29-1 and TRBJ2-1; tentative D call: TRBD1 (6 bases). Germline-derived CDR1 and CDR2 are SQVTM and ANQGSEA. V was pared by 6 bases and J by 6 bases, with 18 bases between. The CDR3 has 14 residues. The CDR3 DNA sequence: TGCAGCGTAGCAGGGGTAGGTGGGCTCAATGAGCAGTTCTTC. Translation: CSVAGVGGLNEQFF.